A selection of T cell receptor beta chains follows, all from one sample in a study of T cells after posttransplantation cyclophosphamide. Sequenced by immunoSEQ multiplex PCR; TCRdb stores in-frame clones only, minus some. In the table there are approximately 50,000 clones, 94% of which are singletons. The sequencing input was PBMCs. The receptors originated from a young woman in good health and a related stem cell transplant donor. CDR3s include the opening cysteine and the closing phenylalanine or tryptophan. The D gene is left open where the match is weak. A row's size may be missing; if present it is once, few, many or a size class.

D gene | clone size | J gene | V gene | CDR3 protein | CDR3 DNA
TRBD1 | . | TRBJ2-7 | TRBV7-2 | CASRYRGSYEQYF | TGTGCCAGCAGGTACAGGGGATCCTACGAGCAGTACTTC
TRBD1 | . | TRBJ1-1 | TRBV27 | CASSSGQGGMNTEAFF | TGTGCCAGCAGTTCAGGACAGGGAGGGATGAACACTGAAGCTTTCTTT
. | . | TRBJ1-2 | TRBV10-3 | CAISETDGGTGGYTF | TGTGCCATCAGTGAGACCGACGGGGGAACGGGAGGCTACACCTTC
. | . | TRBJ1-1 | TRBV4-2 | CASSQDRRSTEAFF | TGTGCCAGCAGCCAAGACCGGAGGTCCACTGAAGCTTTCTTT
. | once | TRBJ2-5 | TRBV7-2 | CASSSREKRETQYF | TGTGCCAGCAGCTCTAGGGAGAAGAGAGAGACCCAGTACTTC
TRBD1 | . | TRBJ1-2 | TRBV7-9 | CASRSQQGANYGYTF | TGTGCCAGCAGGAGTCAACAGGGGGCGAACTATGGCTACACCTTC
TRBD2 | . | TRBJ2-4 | TRBV5-1 | CASSKNGGGAGNIQYF | TGCGCCAGCAGTAAGAATGGCGGGGGGGCGGGAAACATTCAGTACTTC
. | once | TRBJ1-1 | TRBV11-1 | CASSLGSGGHLNTEAFF | TGTGCCAGCAGCTTGGGCTCGGGGGGACACCTCAACACTGAAGCTTTCTTT
TRBD1 | . | TRBJ1-5 | TRBV19 | CASSIGSGGDQPQHF | TGTGCCAGTAGTATAGGGTCAGGGGGCGATCAGCCCCAGCATTTT
. | . | TRBJ1-5 | TRBV6-1 | CASSEALLDRNQPQHF | TGTGCCAGCAGTGAAGCGCTTCTTGACAGAAATCAGCCCCAGCATTTT
. | . | TRBJ2-4 | TRBV4-2 | CASSQDGGGGIQYF | TGTGCCAGCAGCCAAGATGGGGGGGGCGGAATTCAGTACTTC
TRBD1 | . | TRBJ2-7 | TRBV5-1 | CASSTDRGYEQYF | TGCGCCAGCAGCACGGACAGGGGCTACGAGCAGTACTTC
. | . | TRBJ1-4 | TRBV7-2 | CASSRKGQLGHEKLFF | TGTGCCAGCAGCCGTAAAGGACAGCTAGGGCATGAAAAACTGTTTTTT
. | . | TRBJ2-1 | TRBV6-5 | CASSSVQGEQFF | TGTGCCAGCAGTTCCGTCCAGGGTGAGCAGTTCTTC
TRBD1 | . | TRBJ1-1 | TRBV18 | CASSPQGARGTEAFF | TGTGCCAGCTCACCACAGGGGGCTCGGGGCACTGAAGCTTTCTTT
. | . | TRBJ1-5 | TRBV1 | CTSSQAGFSNQPQHF | TGCACCAGCAGCCAAGCGGGATTTAGCAATCAGCCCCAGCATTTT
TRBD1 | . | TRBJ2-2 | TRBV7-9 | CASSTRTGPRTGELFF | TGTGCCAGCAGCACCAGGACAGGGCCCCGCACCGGGGAGCTGTTTTTT
TRBD2 | once | TRBJ2-1 | TRBV7-3 | CASSLGTSGYNEQFF | TGTGCCAGCAGCTTAGGGACTAGCGGGTACAATGAGCAGTTCTTC
TRBD2 | . | TRBJ2-3 | TRBV9 | CASSRGLAGGVGYF | TGTGCCAGCAGCCGGGGACTAGCGGGGGGCGTAGGGTATTTT
TRBD2 | . | TRBJ2-7 | TRBV5-1 | CASSLGTSGVYEQYF | TGCGCCAGCAGCTTAGGGACTAGCGGGGTCTACGAGCAGTACTTC
. | . | TRBJ2-1 | TRBV7-3 | CASSLRGSSYNEQFF | TGTGCCAGCAGCCTTCGGGGGTCCTCCTACAATGAGCAGTTCTTC
TRBD2 | . | TRBJ2-7 | TRBV18 | CASSPTSGGQTTYEQYF | TGTGCCAGCTCACCTACTAGCGGGGGCCAAACCACCTACGAGCAGTACTTC
TRBD1 | . | TRBJ1-2 | TRBV4-1 | CASSRKTTGGREFYGYTF | TGCGCCAGCAGCCGGAAAACTACAGGGGGTCGGGAATTCTATGGCTACACCTTC
. | . | TRBJ2-7 | TRBV6-1 | CASSEGQTYEQYF | TGTGCCAGCAGTGAAGGGCAAACCTACGAGCAGTACTTC
. | . | TRBJ2-2 | TRBV6-5 | CASSSNTGELFF | TGTGCCAGCAGCTCCAACACCGGGGAGCTGTTTTTT
. | once | TRBJ1-2 | TRBV20-1 | CSARLGSGYTF | TGCAGTGCTAGACTTGGCAGTGGCTACACCTTC
TRBD2 | . | TRBJ2-5 | TRBV7-8 | CASSFERGGLPAETQYF | TGTGCCAGCAGCTTTGAGCGGGGGGGACTACCGGCGGAGACCCAGTACTTC
TRBD2 | . | TRBJ2-1 | TRBV4-1 | CASSQGLAGPYNEQFF | TGCGCCAGCAGCCAAGGCCTAGCGGGTCCCTACAATGAGCAGTTCTTC
TRBD2 | . | TRBJ2-2 | TRBV6-5 | CASSPTRGAGELFF | TGTGCCAGCAGCCCGACCCGGGGGGCCGGGGAGCTGTTTTTT
TRBD1 | . | TRBJ1-5 | TRBV23-1 | CASSQSGQGVGLNNQPQHF | TGCGCCAGCAGTCAATCGGGACAGGGAGTAGGCCTCAATAATCAGCCCCAGCATTTT
. | . | TRBJ1-1 | TRBV10-3 | CAISERENTEAFF | TGTGCCATCAGTGAACGGGAGAACACTGAAGCTTTCTTT
TRBD2 | once | TRBJ2-1 | TRBV11-3 | CASSGRETQDNEQFF | TGTGCCAGCAGTGGGAGGGAGACCCAGGACAATGAGCAGTTCTTC
. | . | TRBJ1-6 | TRBV28 | CASRADRESPLHF | TGTGCCAGCAGGGCGGACAGAGAGTCACCCCTCCACTTT
TRBD1 | . | TRBJ2-2 | TRBV5-4 | CASSKTTGGANTGELFF | TGTGCCAGCAGCAAAACTACAGGGGGAGCGAACACCGGGGAGCTGTTTTTT
. | . | TRBJ2-7 | TRBV10-1 | CASSEGLNYEQYF | TGCGCCAGCAGCGAGGGCCTGAATTACGAGCAGTACTTC
TRBD2 | . | TRBJ2-1 | TRBV13 | CASSTRGGLPYNEQFF | TGTGCCAGCAGCACCCGGGGGGGACTGCCTTACAATGAGCAGTTCTTC
. | . | TRBJ1-1 | TRBV19 | CASSRQVNTEAFF | TGTGCCAGTAGTCGACAGGTGAACACTGAAGCTTTCTTT
TRBD1 | . | TRBJ2-6 | TRBV10-2 | CASSPGTGASGANVLTF | TGCGCCAGCAGTCCCGGGACAGGGGCCTCTGGGGCCAACGTCCTGACTTTC
. | . | TRBJ1-6 | TRBV27 | CASSPWSSGNSPLHF | TGTGCCAGCAGTCCATGGTCTTCGGGGAATTCACCCCTCCACTTT
. | . | TRBJ2-7 | TRBV29-1 | CSVTVSYEQYF | TGCAGCGTTACAGTCTCCTACGAGCAGTACTTC
. | . | TRBJ2-7 | TRBV5-8 | CASSLAYGLGSYEQYF | TGTGCCAGCAGCTTGGCCTATGGACTTGGCTCCTACGAGCAGTACTTC
TRBD2 | . | TRBJ2-4 | TRBV6-1 | CASIFGEGSRDIQYF | TGTGCCAGCATCTTCGGGGAGGGTTCAAGGGACATTCAGTACTTC
TRBD1 | . | TRBJ1-1 | TRBV28 | CASGDRQGARKTEAFF | TGTGCCAGCGGGGATCGACAGGGGGCGCGAAAAACTGAAGCTTTCTTT
TRBD1 | . | TRBJ2-4 | TRBV30 | CAWSRTGLGNIQYF | TGTGCCTGGAGTCGGACAGGGCTCGGAAACATTCAGTACTTC
. | . | TRBJ2-7 | TRBV7-9 | CASSSFYEQYF | TGTGCCAGCAGCTCCTTCTACGAGCAGTACTTC
. | . | TRBJ1-1 | TRBV27 | CASSFSVNTEAFF | TGTGCCAGCAGTTTTTCGGTGAACACTGAAGCTTTCTTT
TRBD1 | . | TRBJ1-2 | TRBV15 | CATSRDTQGARSGYTF | TGTGCCACCAGCAGAGATACTCAGGGGGCGAGGTCTGGCTACACCTTC
. | . | TRBJ2-3 | TRBV4-2 | CASSQDLGGGADTQYF | TGTGCCAGCAGCCAAGATTTAGGAGGGGGCGCAGATACGCAGTATTTT